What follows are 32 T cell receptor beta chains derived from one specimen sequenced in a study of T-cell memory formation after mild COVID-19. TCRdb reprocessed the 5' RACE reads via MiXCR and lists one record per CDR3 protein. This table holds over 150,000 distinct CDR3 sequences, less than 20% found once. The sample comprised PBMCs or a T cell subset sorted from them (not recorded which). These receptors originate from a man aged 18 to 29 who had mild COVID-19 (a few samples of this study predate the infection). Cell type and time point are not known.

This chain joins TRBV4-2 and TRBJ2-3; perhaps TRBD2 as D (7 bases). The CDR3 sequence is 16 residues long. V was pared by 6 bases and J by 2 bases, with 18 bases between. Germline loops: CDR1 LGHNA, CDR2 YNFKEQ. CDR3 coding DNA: TGTGCCAGCAGGGACGGCGGGGGCCTCCTCACAGATACGCAGTATTTT. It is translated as CASRDGGGLLTDTQYF.

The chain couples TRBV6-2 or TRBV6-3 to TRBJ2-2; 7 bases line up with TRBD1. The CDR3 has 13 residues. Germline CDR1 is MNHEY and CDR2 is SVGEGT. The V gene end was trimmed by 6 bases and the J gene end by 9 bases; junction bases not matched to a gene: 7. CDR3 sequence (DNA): TGTGCCAGCAGCACAGGGGTCAGGTGGGAGCTGTTTTTT. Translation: CASSTGVRWELFF.

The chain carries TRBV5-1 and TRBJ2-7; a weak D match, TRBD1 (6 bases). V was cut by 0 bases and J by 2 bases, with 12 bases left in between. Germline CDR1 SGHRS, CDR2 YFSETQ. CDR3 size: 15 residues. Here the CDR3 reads CASSLGPGTTYEQYF. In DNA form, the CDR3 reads TGCGCCAGCAGCTTGGGTCCCGGGACAACCTACGAGCAGTACTTC.

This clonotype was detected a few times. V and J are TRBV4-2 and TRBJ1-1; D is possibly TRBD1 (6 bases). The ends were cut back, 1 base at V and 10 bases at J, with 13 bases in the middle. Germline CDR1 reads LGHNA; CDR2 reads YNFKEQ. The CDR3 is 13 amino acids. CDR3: CASSQGQVIPAFF. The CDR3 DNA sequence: TGTGCCAGCAGCCAAGGACAGGTCATACCAGCTTTCTTT.

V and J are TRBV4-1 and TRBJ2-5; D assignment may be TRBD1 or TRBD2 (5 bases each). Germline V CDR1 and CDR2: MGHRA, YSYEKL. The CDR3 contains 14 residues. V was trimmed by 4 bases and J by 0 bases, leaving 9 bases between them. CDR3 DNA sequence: TGCGCCAGCAGCCCTGGGACCAACCAAGAGACCCAGTACTTC. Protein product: CASSPGTNQETQYF.

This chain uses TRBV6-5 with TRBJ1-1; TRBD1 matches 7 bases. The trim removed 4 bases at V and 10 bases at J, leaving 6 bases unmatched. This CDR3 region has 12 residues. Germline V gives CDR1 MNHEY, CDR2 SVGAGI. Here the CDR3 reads CASSLTGLGAFF. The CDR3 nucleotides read TGTGCCAGCAGTTTGACAGGGTTGGGAGCTTTCTTT.

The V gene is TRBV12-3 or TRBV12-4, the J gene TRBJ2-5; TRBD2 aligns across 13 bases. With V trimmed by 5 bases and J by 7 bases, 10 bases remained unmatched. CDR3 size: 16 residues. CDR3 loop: CASSPPTSGGIGTQYF. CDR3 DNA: TGTGCCAGCAGTCCCCCGACTAGCGGGGGGATTGGGACCCAGTACTTC.

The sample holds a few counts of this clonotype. The CDR3 region is CASQGVGTGELFF. The CDR3 bases are TGTGCCAGCCAGGGGGTGGGCACCGGGGAGCTGTTTTTT. J is TRBJ2-2 and V is TRBV28; 7 bases fit TRBD1. Germline V gene data show CDR1 as MDHEN and CDR2 as SYDVKM. With 8 bases clipped from V and 4 bases from J, the junction kept 4 bases outside the gene matches. The CDR3 extends over 13 amino acids.

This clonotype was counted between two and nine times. CDR3 sequence reads: CASSSGSGSTEAFF. The CDR3 nucleotides are TGCGCCAGCAGCTCCGGGTCGGGGAGCACTGAAGCTTTCTTT. The gene calls are TRBV5-1 and TRBJ1-1; D is unclear. Trimming removed 3 bases at V and 4 bases at J, with 13 bases between. This CDR3 spans 14 amino acids. Germline assignment: CDR1 SGHRS and CDR2 YFSETQ.

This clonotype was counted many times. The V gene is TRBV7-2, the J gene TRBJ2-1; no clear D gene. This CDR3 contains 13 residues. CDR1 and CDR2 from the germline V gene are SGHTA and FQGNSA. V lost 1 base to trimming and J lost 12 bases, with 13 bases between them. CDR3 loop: CASSLGAGGRQFF. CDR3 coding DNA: TGTGCCAGCAGCTTAGGAGCCGGCGGACGGCAGTTCTTC.

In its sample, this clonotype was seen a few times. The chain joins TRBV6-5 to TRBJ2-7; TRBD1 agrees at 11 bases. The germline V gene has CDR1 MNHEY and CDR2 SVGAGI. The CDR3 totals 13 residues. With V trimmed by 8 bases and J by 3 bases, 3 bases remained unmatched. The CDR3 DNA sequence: TGTGCCAGCCTCGGGACAGGGGGCTACGAGCAGTACTTC. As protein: CASLGTGGYEQYF.

The CDR3 reads CASSLDRGLGYTF. Written as DNA, the CDR3 is TGTGCCAGCAGCTTAGACAGGGGGCTCGGCTACACCTTC. This sequence joins TRBV7-3 and TRBJ1-2; 10 nucleotides line up with TRBD1. The germline gives CDR1 SGHTA, CDR2 FQGTGA. The CDR3 is 13 amino acids. Losses at the gene ends were 2 bases for V and 8 bases for J; bases not matched to a gene: 2.

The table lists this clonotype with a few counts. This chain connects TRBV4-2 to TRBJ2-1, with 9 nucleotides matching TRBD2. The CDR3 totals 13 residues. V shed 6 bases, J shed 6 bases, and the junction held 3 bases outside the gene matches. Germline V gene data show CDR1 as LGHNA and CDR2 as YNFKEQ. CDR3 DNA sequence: TGTGCCAGCAGAGCGGGGGGATTCAATGAGCAGTTCTTC. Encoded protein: CASRAGGFNEQFF.

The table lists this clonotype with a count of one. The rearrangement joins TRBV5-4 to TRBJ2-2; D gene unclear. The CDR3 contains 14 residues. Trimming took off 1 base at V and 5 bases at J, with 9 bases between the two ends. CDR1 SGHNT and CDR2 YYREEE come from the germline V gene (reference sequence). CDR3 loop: CASSLFPETGELFF. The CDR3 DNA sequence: TGTGCCAGCAGCTTGTTCCCTGAGACCGGGGAGCTGTTTTTT. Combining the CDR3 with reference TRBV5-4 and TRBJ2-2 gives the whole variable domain ETGVTQSPTHLIKTRGQQVTLRCSSQSGHNTVSWYQQALGQGPQFIFQYYREEENGRGNFPPRFSGLQFPNYSSELNVNALELDDSALYLCASSLFPETGELFFGEGSRLTVL.

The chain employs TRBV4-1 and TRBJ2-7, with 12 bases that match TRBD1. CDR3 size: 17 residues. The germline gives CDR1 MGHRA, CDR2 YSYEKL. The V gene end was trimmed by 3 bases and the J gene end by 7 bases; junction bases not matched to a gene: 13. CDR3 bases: TGCGCCAGCAGCCACCCCACGCCGGGACAGGGGGCGTTGGAGCAGTACTTC. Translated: CASSHPTPGQGALEQYF.

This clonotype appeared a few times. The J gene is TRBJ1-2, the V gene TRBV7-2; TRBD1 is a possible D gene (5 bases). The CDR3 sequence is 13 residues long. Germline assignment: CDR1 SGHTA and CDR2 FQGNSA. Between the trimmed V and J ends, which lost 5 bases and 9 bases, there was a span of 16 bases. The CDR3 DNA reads TGTGCCAGCAGCCAGGGACGCTCGTACAGCTACACCTTC. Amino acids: CASSQGRSYSYTF.

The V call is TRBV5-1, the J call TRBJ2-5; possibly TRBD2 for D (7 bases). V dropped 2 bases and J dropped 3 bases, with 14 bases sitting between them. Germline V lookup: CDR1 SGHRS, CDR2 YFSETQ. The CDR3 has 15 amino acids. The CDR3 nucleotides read TGCGCCAGCAGCTTAGTCGGGGGGCCAGAAGAGACCCAGTACTTC. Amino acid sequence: CASSLVGGPEETQYF.

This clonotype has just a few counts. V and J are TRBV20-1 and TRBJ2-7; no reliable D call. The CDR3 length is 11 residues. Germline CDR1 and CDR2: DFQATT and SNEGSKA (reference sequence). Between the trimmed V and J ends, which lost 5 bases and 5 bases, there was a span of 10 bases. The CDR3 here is CSASRSDEQYV. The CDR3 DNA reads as TGCAGTGCTTCAAGGAGTGACGAGCAGTACGTC.

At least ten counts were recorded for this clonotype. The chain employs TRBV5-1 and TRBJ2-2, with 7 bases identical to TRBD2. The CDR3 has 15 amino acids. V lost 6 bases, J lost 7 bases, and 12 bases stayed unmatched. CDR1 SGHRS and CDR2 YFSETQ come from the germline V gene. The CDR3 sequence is CASNRDSQRGGELFF. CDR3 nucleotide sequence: TGCGCCAGCAACCGGGACTCCCAGCGGGGCGGGGAGCTGTTTTTT.

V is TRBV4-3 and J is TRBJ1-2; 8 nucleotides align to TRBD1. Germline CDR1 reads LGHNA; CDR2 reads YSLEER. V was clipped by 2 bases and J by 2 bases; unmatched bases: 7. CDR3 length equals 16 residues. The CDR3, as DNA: TGCGCCAGCAGCCAACGTACAGGGGGAAGGAACTATGGCTACACCTTC. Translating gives CASSQRTGGRNYGYTF.

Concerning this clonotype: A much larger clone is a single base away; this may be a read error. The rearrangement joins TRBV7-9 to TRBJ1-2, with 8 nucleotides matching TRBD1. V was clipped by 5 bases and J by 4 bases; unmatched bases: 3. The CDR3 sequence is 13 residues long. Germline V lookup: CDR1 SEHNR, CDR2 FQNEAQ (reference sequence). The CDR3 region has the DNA TGTGCCAGCAGCCACGGACAGGGCTATGGCTACACCTTC. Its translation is CASSHGQGYGYTF.

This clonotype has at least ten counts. The CDR3 sequence is CASSFAGNTDTQYF. For the CDR3, the DNA is TGTGCCAGCAGTTTCGCCGGGAACACAGATACGCAGTATTTT. The rearrangement links TRBV12-3 or TRBV12-4 to TRBJ2-3, with a possible D match to TRBD2 (5 bases). Trimming removed 3 bases at V and 2 bases at J, with 9 bases between. This CDR3 spans 14 amino acids.

CDR3 sequence (DNA): TGTGCCAGCTCAGGCGCCCAAAGGGATCAGCCCCAGCATTTT. It encodes CASSGAQRDQPQHF. The rearrangement joins TRBV18 to TRBJ1-5; D is undetermined. There are 14 residues in the CDR3. From germline, CDR1 is KGHSH and CDR2 LQKENI. Trimming took off 5 bases at V and 5 bases at J, with 13 bases between the two ends.

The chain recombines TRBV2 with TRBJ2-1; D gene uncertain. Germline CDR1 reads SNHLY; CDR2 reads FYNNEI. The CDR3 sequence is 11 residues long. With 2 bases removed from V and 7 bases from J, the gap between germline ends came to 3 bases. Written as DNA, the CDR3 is TGTGCCAGCAGTGAACGGAATGAGCAGTTCTTC. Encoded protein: CASSERNEQFF.

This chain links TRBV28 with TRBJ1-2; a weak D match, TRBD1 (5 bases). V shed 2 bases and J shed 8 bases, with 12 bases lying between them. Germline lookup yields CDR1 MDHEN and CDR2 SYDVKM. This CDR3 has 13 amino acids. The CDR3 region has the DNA TGTGCCAGCAGTTTACTGGGGGGAGCCGGCTACACCTTC. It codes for CASSLLGGAGYTF.

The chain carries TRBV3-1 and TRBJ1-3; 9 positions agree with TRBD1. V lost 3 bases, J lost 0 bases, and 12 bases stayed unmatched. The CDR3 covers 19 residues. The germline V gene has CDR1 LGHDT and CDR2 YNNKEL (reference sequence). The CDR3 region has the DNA TGTGCCAGCAGCCAGAGGGGTCCGGGACAGGGCAGCTCTGGAAACACCATATATTTT. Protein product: CASSQRGPGQGSSGNTIYF.

The CDR3 spells CASSFGQPNTEAFF. The CDR3 DNA sequence: TGTGCCAGCAGTTTTGGGCAACCGAACACTGAAGCTTTCTTT. V is TRBV12-3 or TRBV12-4 and J is TRBJ1-1; D gene unclear. Trimming took 3 bases from V and 1 from J, leaving 9 bases between them. This CDR3 comprises 14 residues.

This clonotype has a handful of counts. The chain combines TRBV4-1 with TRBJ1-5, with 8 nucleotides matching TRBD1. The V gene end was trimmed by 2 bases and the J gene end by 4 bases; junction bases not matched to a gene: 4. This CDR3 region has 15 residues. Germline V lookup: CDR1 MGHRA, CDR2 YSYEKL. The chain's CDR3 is CASSQHGTGNQPQHF. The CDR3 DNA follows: TGCGCCAGCAGCCAACACGGGACAGGTAATCAGCCCCAGCATTTT.

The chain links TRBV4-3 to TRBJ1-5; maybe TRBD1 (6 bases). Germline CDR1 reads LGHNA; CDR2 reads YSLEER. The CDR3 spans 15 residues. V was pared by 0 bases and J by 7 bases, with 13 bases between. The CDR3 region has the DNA TGCGCCAGCAGCCAAGATCACAGGGAGAGCCAGCCCCAGCATTTT. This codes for CASSQDHRESQPQHF.

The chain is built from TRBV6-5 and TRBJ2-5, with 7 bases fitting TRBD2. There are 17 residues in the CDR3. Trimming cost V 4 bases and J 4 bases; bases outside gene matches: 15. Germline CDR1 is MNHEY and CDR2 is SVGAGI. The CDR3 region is CASSWGGGRSGRETQYF. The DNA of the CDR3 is TGTGCCAGCAGTTGGGGGGGAGGGAGGAGTGGGCGAGAGACCCAGTACTTC.

CDR3 in DNA: TGTGCCAGCAGCTTTATGGGGGAGGCCGGGGAGCTGTTTTTT. It is translated as CASSFMGEAGELFF. V is TRBV7-3 and J is TRBJ2-2; a possible D gene is TRBD2 (6 bases). With 3 bases removed from V and 6 bases from J, the gap between germline ends came to 11 bases. The CDR3 has 14 residues. Germline V gives CDR1 SGHTA, CDR2 FQGTGA.

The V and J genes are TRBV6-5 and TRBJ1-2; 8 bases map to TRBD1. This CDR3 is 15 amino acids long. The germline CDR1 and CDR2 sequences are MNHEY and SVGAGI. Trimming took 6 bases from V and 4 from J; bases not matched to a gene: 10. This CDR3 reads CASSRTDRVTYGYTF. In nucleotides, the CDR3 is TGTGCCAGCAGCCGAACGGACAGGGTGACCTATGGCTACACCTTC.